Listed below are T cell receptor beta chains from one sample, sequenced in a study of metastatic and nonmetastatic thyroid tumors. TCRdb called clones again from the PCR reads with MiXCR. Of roughly 59,000 clones listed, roughly 17% are singletons. Sequenced input: blood. Source of these receptors: a male donor with papillary thyroid cancer or a benign thyroid nodule (not recorded which). Some clones in this sample may be carry-over from other donors' samples. Each CDR3 is given with its conserved first and last residue. The order of the fields is J gene, clone size, V gene, D gene, CDR3 DNA, CDR3 protein. A D gene is named only where the DNA matches it firmly. Size tells how often a clone was seen (once, few, many) or the class of an expanded clone, and some rows leave it out.

j_call: TRBJ2-5; clone_size: many; v_call: TRBV9; d_call: TRBD2; cdr3_nt: TGTGCCAGCAGCTCCCTGACTAGCGGGAATCAAGAGACCCAGTACTTC; cdr3_aa: CASSSLTSGNQETQYF
j_call: TRBJ1-1; clone_size: few; v_call: TRBV12-3/TRBV12-4; d_call: NA; cdr3_nt: TGTGCCAGCACTCCACTCACAGCGAACACTGAAGCTTTCTTT; cdr3_aa: CASTPLTANTEAFF
j_call: TRBJ1-2; clone_size: many; v_call: TRBV12-3/TRBV12-4; d_call: NA; cdr3_nt: TGTGCCAGCAGTTTCATCAGATATGGCTACACCTTC; cdr3_aa: CASSFIRYGYTF
j_call: TRBJ1-1; clone_size: NA; v_call: TRBV5-4; d_call: TRBD1; cdr3_nt: TGTGCCAGCAGCGCGGGACAGGGGGACACTGAAGCTTTCTTT; cdr3_aa: CASSAGQGDTEAFF
j_call: TRBJ1-1; clone_size: NA; v_call: TRBV6-1; d_call: TRBD1; cdr3_nt: TGTGCCAGCAGTGACGGGACAGTGTGGAACACTGAATCTTTCTTT; cdr3_aa: CASSDGTVWNTESFF
j_call: TRBJ1-2; clone_size: NA; v_call: TRBV24-1; d_call: NA; cdr3_nt: TGTGCCACCAGTGATCGAGGGACCTTCTATTGCTACACCTTC; cdr3_aa: CATSDRGTFYCYTF
j_call: TRBJ1-1; clone_size: few; v_call: TRBV5-6; d_call: TRBD1; cdr3_nt: TGTGCCAGCAGTGAACGGGACAGTTATTTACACACTGAAGCTTTCTTT; cdr3_aa: CASSERDSYLHTEAFF
j_call: TRBJ2-1; clone_size: NA; v_call: TRBV24-1; d_call: TRBD2; cdr3_nt: TGTGCCGGGGTTGGCCTTCTTAGCGGGAAGAACTACGAGCAGTTCTTC; cdr3_aa: CAGVGLLSGKNYEQFF
j_call: TRBJ2-2; clone_size: NA; v_call: TRBV4-2; d_call: TRBD2; cdr3_nt: TGTGCCAGCAGCCAAGATAAGACTAGCGGGGGTACCGGGGAGCTGTTTTTT; cdr3_aa: CASSQDKTSGGTGELFF
j_call: TRBJ2-1; clone_size: many; v_call: TRBV6-1; d_call: NA; cdr3_nt: TGTGCCAGCAGTTCCGAGGGTCACAATGAGCAGTTCTTC; cdr3_aa: CASSSEGHNEQFF
j_call: TRBJ2-1; clone_size: many; v_call: TRBV12-3/TRBV12-4; d_call: NA; cdr3_nt: TGTGCCAGCAGTATCCTAGCGAGCCGGGGCAATGAGCAGTTCTTC; cdr3_aa: CASSILASRGNEQFF
j_call: TRBJ2-3; clone_size: many; v_call: TRBV27; d_call: NA; cdr3_nt: TGTGCCAGCACTAATTCCGATACGCAGTATTTT; cdr3_aa: CASTNSDTQYF
j_call: TRBJ2-3; clone_size: many; v_call: TRBV12-3/TRBV12-4; d_call: NA; cdr3_nt: TGTGCCAGCAGCCTGACGAGTAGTTACACAGATACGCAGTATTTT; cdr3_aa: CASSLTSSYTDTQYF
j_call: TRBJ2-2; clone_size: many; v_call: TRBV9; d_call: TRBD2; cdr3_nt: TGTGCCAGCAGCGTAGGACTAGCGGGACCCGGGGAGCTGTTTTTT; cdr3_aa: CASSVGLAGPGELFF
j_call: TRBJ2-7; clone_size: few; v_call: TRBV19; d_call: TRBD1; cdr3_nt: TGTGCCAGTAGTATTGGGACAGGGACCTACGAGCAGTACTTC; cdr3_aa: CASSIGTGTYEQYF
j_call: TRBJ2-6; clone_size: many; v_call: TRBV9; d_call: NA; cdr3_nt: TGTGCCAGCAGCGCCCGCGGAGGCTCTGGGGCCAACGTCCTGACTTTC; cdr3_aa: CASSARGGSGANVLTF
j_call: TRBJ2-1; clone_size: many; v_call: TRBV24-1; d_call: NA; cdr3_nt: TGTGCCACCAGTAAAGGGTCGGGTGAGCAGTTCTTC; cdr3_aa: CATSKGSGEQFF
j_call: TRBJ2-1; clone_size: many; v_call: TRBV27; d_call: NA; cdr3_nt: TGTGCCAGCAGTTTAGCGGACTCCTACAATGAGCAGTTCTTC; cdr3_aa: CASSLADSYNEQFF
j_call: TRBJ2-3; clone_size: few; v_call: TRBV6-4; d_call: NA; cdr3_nt: TGTGCCAGCATTTACTCTAGCGGCACAGATACGCAGTATTTT; cdr3_aa: CASIYSSGTDTQYF
j_call: TRBJ2-2; clone_size: few; v_call: TRBV11-1; d_call: TRBD1; cdr3_nt: TGTGCCAGCAGCCCCGAGGGGGCGAGGAACACCGGGGAGCTGTTTTTT; cdr3_aa: CASSPEGARNTGELFF
j_call: TRBJ2-5; clone_size: many; v_call: TRBV15; d_call: NA; cdr3_nt: TGTGCCACCTCGGGGGGCGCAGGGGAGACCCAGTACTTC; cdr3_aa: CATSGGAGETQYF
j_call: TRBJ2-3; clone_size: many; v_call: TRBV20-1; d_call: NA; cdr3_nt: TGCAGTGCTAAAGGGTATACGCAGTATTTT; cdr3_aa: CSAKGYTQYF
j_call: TRBJ2-5; clone_size: NA; v_call: TRBV27; d_call: TRBD1; cdr3_nt: TGTGCCAGCAGTTTATTAGGGGACAGTGTGAGAGAGACCCAGTACTTC; cdr3_aa: CASSLLGDSVRETQYF
j_call: TRBJ2-1; clone_size: many; v_call: TRBV4-2; d_call: NA; cdr3_nt: TGTGCCAGCAGCCAAGAACGGCAGAGCGGGCCACGCAATGAGCAGTTCTTC; cdr3_aa: CASSQERQSGPRNEQFF
j_call: TRBJ2-3; clone_size: many; v_call: TRBV6-1; d_call: NA; cdr3_nt: TGTGCCAGCACTGCTCACGGAAGCACAGATACGCAGTATTTT; cdr3_aa: CASTAHGSTDTQYF
j_call: TRBJ2-1; clone_size: NA; v_call: TRBV9; d_call: TRBD1; cdr3_nt: TGTGCCAGCAGCACCCTGGACAGGGGATTGGATGAGCAGTTCTTC; cdr3_aa: CASSTLDRGLDEQFF
j_call: TRBJ2-2; clone_size: medium-sized; v_call: TRBV6-1; d_call: NA; cdr3_nt: TGTGCCAGCAGGCCGGGTACCGGGGAGCTGTTTTTT; cdr3_aa: CASRPGTGELFF